Listed here is a single T cell receptor (beta chain). The protocol was immunoSEQ multiplex PCR, while the TCRdb copy is restricted to in-frame clones and leaves out a portion. Seen here are 70,000 or so clones, about 89% observed once, and the top ten hold approximately 3.5%. This record comes from a study of PD-L1 blockade in urothelial cancer. V was clipped by 4 bases and J by 4 bases; unmatched bases: 4. The germline V gene has CDR1 SGHDT and CDR2 YYEEEE. The CDR3 covers 15 residues. The clonotype originates from a man between 60 and 70 years old with urothelial cancer. The sample here was PBMCs, taken around atezolizumab (anti-PD-L1) treatment. The chain has TRBV5-6 and TRBJ2-5; TRBD2 aligns across 13 bases. The CDR3 reads CASSQRTSGGETQYF. As DNA, the CDR3 is TGTGCCAGCAGCCAACGGACTAGCGGGGGAGAGACCCAGTACTTC.